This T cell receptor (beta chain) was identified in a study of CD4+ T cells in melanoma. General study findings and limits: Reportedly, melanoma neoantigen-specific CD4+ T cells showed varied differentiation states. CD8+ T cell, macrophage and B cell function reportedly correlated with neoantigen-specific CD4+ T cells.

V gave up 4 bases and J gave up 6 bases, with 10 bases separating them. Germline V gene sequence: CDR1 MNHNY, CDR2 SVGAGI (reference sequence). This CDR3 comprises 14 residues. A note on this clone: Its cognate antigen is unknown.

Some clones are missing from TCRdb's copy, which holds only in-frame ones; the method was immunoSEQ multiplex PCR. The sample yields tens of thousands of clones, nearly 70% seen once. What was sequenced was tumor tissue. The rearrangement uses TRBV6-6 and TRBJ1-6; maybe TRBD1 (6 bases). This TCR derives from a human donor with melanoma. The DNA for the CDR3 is TGTGCCAGCAGTTGGGGGGCCGGTAATTCACCCCTCCACTTT. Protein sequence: CASSWGAGNSPLHF.